The present entry profiles one TCR beta chain with its context. This PCR relied on a set of 60 Vbeta primers and 13 Jbeta primers. Measured with immunoSEQ multiplex PCR; TCRdb has only the in-frame clones, and not every one. The sample's table shows about 52,000 clones. The sample originates from a study of cytomegalovirus exposure and HLA in healthy donors. The CDR3 sequence is 14 residues long. Germline-derived CDR1 and CDR2 are MNHEY and SMNVEV (reference sequence). V was cut by 2 bases and J by 8 bases, with 15 bases left in between. The V and J genes are TRBV27 and TRBJ1-2, with a possible D match to TRBD1 (6 bases). Input material: PBMCs. This TCR came from an older woman in good health and CMV-seropositive. In DNA, the CDR3 is TGTGCCAGCAGTTTAGGGGTGGGGGCTTGGGGCTACACCTTC. This encodes CASSLGVGAWGYTF.